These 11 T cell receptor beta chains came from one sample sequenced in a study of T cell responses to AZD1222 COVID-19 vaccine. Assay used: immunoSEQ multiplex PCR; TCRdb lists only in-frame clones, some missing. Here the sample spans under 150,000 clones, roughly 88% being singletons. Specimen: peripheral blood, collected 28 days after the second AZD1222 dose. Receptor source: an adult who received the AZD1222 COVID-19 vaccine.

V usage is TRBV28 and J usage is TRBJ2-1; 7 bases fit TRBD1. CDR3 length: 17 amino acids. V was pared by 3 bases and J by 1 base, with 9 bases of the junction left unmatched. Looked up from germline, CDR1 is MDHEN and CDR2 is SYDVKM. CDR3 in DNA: TGTGCCAGCAGTTTTCTGTTTAGGGGGCAATCCTACAATGAGCAGTTCTTC. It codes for CASSFLFRGQSYNEQFF.

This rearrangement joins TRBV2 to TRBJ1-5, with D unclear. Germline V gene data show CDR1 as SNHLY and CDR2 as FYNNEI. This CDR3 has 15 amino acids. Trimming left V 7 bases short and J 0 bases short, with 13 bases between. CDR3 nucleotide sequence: TGTGCCAGCAATCCCTGGCAGGCTAGCAATCAGCCCCAGCATTTT. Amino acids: CASNPWQASNQPQHF.

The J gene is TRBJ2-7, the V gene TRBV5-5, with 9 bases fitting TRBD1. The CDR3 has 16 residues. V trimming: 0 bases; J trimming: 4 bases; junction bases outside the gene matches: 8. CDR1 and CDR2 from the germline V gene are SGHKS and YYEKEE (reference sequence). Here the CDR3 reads CASSLAAGTGRYEQYF. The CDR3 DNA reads TGTGCCAGCAGCTTGGCGGCTGGGACAGGGAGATACGAGCAGTACTTC.

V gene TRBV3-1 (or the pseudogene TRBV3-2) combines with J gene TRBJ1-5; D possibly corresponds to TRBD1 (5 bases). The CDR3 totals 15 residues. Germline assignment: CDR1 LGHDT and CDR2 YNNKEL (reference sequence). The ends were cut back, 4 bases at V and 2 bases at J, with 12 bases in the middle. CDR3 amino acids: CASSRGGVRNQPQHF. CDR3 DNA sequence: TGTGCCAGCAGCCGGGGGGGGGTTCGCAATCAGCCCCAGCATTTT.

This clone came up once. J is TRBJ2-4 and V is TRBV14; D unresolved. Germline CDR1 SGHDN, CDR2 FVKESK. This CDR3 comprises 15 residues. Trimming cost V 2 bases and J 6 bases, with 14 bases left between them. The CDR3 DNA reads TGTGCCAGCAGCCAAACCCAGGTGGTGCTAAACATTCAGTACTTC. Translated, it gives CASSQTQVVLNIQYF.

Written as DNA, the CDR3 is TGTGCCATCAGGCCCCAGGGCGGGGGGGCCACCGGGGAGCTGTTTTTT. It specifies CAIRPQGGGATGELFF. The V and J genes are TRBV10-3 and TRBJ2-2; TRBD2 agrees at 9 bases. The V gene end was trimmed by 6 bases and the J gene end by 4 bases; junction bases not matched to a gene: 9. This CDR3 has 16 amino acids. Looked up from germline, CDR1 is ENHRY and CDR2 is SYGVKD.

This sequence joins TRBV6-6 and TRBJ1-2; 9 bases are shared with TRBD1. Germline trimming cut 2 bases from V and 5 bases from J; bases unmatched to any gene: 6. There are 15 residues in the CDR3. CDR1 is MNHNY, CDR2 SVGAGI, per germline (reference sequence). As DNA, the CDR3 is TGTGCCAGCAGTTACCCCTTGGGGACAGGGTATGGCTACACCTTC. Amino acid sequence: CASSYPLGTGYGYTF.

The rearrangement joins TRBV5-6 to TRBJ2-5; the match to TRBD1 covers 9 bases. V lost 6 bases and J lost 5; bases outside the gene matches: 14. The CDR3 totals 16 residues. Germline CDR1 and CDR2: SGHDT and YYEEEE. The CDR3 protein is CASTGQGESVVETQYF. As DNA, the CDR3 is TGTGCCAGCACGGGACAGGGCGAGTCCGTCGTTGAGACCCAGTACTTC.

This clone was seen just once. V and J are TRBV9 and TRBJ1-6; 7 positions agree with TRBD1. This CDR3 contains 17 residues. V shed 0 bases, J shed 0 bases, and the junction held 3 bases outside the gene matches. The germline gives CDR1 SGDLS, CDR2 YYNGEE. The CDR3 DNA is TGTGCCAGCAGCGTAGCGGGACAGAGCTCCTATAATTCACCCCTCCACTTT. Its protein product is CASSVAGQSSYNSPLHF. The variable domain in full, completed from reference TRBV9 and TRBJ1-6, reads DSGVTQTPKHLITATGQRVTLRCSPRSGDLSVYWYQQSLDQGLQFLIQYYNGEERAKGNILERFSAQQFPDLHSELNLSSLELGDSALYFCASSVAGQSSYNSPLHFGNGTRLTVT.

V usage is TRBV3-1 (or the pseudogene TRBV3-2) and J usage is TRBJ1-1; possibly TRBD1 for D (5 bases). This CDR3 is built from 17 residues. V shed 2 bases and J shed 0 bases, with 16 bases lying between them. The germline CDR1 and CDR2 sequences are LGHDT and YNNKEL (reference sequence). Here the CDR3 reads CASSQRSLGGMNTEAFF. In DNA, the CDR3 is TGTGCCAGCAGCCAAAGGTCGTTGGGGGGGATGAACACTGAAGCTTTCTTT.

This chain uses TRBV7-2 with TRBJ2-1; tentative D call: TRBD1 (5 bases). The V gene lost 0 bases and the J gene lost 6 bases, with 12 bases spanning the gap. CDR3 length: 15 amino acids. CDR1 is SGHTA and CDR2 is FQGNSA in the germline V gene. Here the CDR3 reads CASSLAHLGANEQFF. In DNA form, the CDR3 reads TGTGCCAGCAGCTTAGCGCATTTAGGGGCCAATGAGCAGTTCTTC.